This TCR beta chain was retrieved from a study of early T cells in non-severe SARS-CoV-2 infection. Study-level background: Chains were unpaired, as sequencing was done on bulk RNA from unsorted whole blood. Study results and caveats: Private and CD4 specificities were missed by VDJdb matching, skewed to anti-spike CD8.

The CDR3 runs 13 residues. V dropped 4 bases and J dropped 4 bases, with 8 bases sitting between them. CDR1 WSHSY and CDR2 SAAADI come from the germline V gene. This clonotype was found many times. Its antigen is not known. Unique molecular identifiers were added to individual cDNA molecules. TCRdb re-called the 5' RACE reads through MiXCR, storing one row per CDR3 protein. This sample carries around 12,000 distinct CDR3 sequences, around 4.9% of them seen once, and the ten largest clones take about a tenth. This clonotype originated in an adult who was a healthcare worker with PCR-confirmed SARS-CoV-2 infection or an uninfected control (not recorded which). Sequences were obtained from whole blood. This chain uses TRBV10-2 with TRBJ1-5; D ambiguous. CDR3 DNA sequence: TGCGCCAGCAGTGCGAGGGAGAATCAGCCCCAGCATTTT. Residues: CASSARENQPQHF.